What follows are 31 T cell receptor beta chains derived from one specimen sequenced in a study of cytomegalovirus exposure and HLA in healthy donors. TCRdb's copy holds only in-frame clones and misses some; the assay was immunoSEQ multiplex PCR. The sample shows more than 85,000 clones, about 88% of them seen only once. Sequenced sample: PBMCs. The receptors stem from a woman between 18 and 30 years old in good health and CMV-seropositive.

V gene TRBV28 combines with J gene TRBJ1-1, with 7 bases aligning to TRBD1. Germline CDR1 MDHEN, CDR2 SYDVKM. This CDR3 is 14 amino acids long. The V gene end was trimmed by 7 bases and the J gene end by 2 bases; junction bases not matched to a gene: 7. Written as DNA, the CDR3 is TGTGCCAGCAATTCGGGACAGATAAACACTGAAGCTTTCTTT. It is translated as CASNSGQINTEAFF.

This clone was recorded only once. The chain uses TRBV9 and TRBJ2-1, with a weak D call TRBD1 (5 bases). Trimming took 4 bases from V and 3 from J, leaving 14 bases between them. The germline V gene has CDR1 SGDLS and CDR2 YYNGEE. This CDR3 contains 15 residues. The CDR3 is CASSFRQRDYNEQFF. The CDR3 DNA sequence: TGTGCCAGCAGCTTTCGACAGCGCGACTACAATGAGCAGTTCTTC.

This chain uses TRBV5-6 with TRBJ2-7; TRBD2 is a possible D gene (6 bases). The CDR3 has 16 amino acids. Per the germline V gene, CDR1 is SGHDT and CDR2 is YYEEEE. The V and J ends lost 6 bases and 3 bases respectively, with 22 bases between them. The CDR3 sequence: CASIPSWGEISYEQYF. In DNA form, the CDR3 reads TGTGCCAGCATCCCTTCGTGGGGGGAAATAAGCTACGAGCAGTACTTC.

The genes are TRBV30 and TRBJ2-5, with D possibly matching TRBD1 (6 bases). Between the trimmed V and J ends, which lost 0 bases and 5 bases, there was a span of 16 bases. The CDR3 consists of 15 residues. Germline loops: CDR1 GTSNPN, CDR2 SVGIG (reference sequence). The CDR3 spells CAWSVRQGSGETQYF. The CDR3 coding sequence is TGTGCCTGGAGTGTAAGGCAGGGGAGTGGTGAGACCCAGTACTTC.

This sequence joins TRBV2 and TRBJ1-1; D ambiguous. CDR1 and CDR2 (germline): SNHLY, FYNNEI. The CDR3 has 12 residues. Trimming shortened V by 5 bases and J by 5 bases, and 9 bases separated the two germline ends. The CDR3 reads CASSHSGTEAFF. The CDR3 coding sequence is TGTGCCAGCAGTCATAGCGGGACTGAAGCTTTCTTT. Full variable domain (missing parts from reference TRBV2 and TRBJ1-1): EPEVTQTPSHQVTQMGQEVILRCVPISNHLYFYWYRQILGQKVEFLVSFYNNEISEKSEIFDDQFSVERPDGSNFTLKIRSTKLEDSAMYFCASSHSGTEAFFGQGTRLTVV.

The count of this clone is one. The chain combines TRBV28 with TRBJ1-1; D uncertain. V dropped 3 bases and J dropped 1 base, with 6 bases sitting between them. In germline, CDR1 is MDHEN, CDR2 SYDVKM. The CDR3 is made up of 13 amino acids. CDR3 sequence: CASSFRKNTEAFF. Here the CDR3 DNA reads TGTGCCAGCAGTTTCAGAAAGAACACTGAAGCTTTCTTT.

The chain links TRBV5-1 to TRBJ2-3; a possible D gene is TRBD2 (7 bases). The CDR3 runs to 16 residues. Per germline, CDR1 SGHRS and CDR2 YFSETQ. V lost 0 bases to trimming and J lost 2 bases, with 13 bases between them. The CDR3 here is CASSLALGGATDTQYF. The CDR3 coding sequence is TGCGCCAGCAGCTTGGCCTTGGGGGGGGCCACAGATACGCAGTATTTT.

The count of this clone is one. V usage is TRBV27 and J usage is TRBJ1-2; TRBD1 aligns across 9 bases. CDR3 length: 15 residues. V was clipped by 2 bases and J by 1 base; unmatched bases: 2. Germline CDR1 is MNHEY and CDR2 is SMNVEV (reference sequence). The CDR3 nucleotides read TGTGCCAGCAGTTTAGGGACAGGGATTAACTATGGCTACACCTTC. Its translation: CASSLGTGINYGYTF.

As to this clone: This specimen includes other DNA sequences encoding the same CDR3. The V gene is TRBV18, the J gene TRBJ2-7, with 12 bases that match TRBD1. V lost 3 bases to trimming and J lost 3 bases; unmatched junction nucleotides: 3. The CDR3 length is 15 residues. Germline-derived CDR1 and CDR2 are KGHSH and LQKENI. CDR3 loop: CASSPGTGGVYEQYF. DNA of the CDR3: TGTGCCAGCTCACCTGGGACAGGGGGCGTCTACGAGCAGTACTTC. The full variable domain, its missing parts supplied by reference TRBV18 and TRBJ2-7, is NAGVMQNPRHLVRRRGQEARLRCSPMKGHSHVYWYRQLPEEGLKFMVYLQKENIIDESGMPKERFSAEFPKEGPSILRIQQVVRGDSAAYFCASSPGTGGVYEQYFGPGTRLTVT.

This clone showed up just a few times. In DNA form, the CDR3 reads TGTGCCAGCAGTCCACTAGCGGGAGGTGCCTACAATGAGCAGTTCTTC. It is translated as CASSPLAGGAYNEQFF. The chain carries TRBV28 and TRBJ2-1, with 12 bases that match TRBD2. Germline CDR1 reads MDHEN; CDR2 reads SYDVKM. V shed 5 bases and J 2 bases; nucleotides not matched to a gene: 4. The CDR3 loop spans 16 amino acids. The full variable domain, completed using reference TRBV28 and TRBJ2-1, is DVKVTQSSRYLVKRTGEKVFLECVQDMDHENMFWYRQDPGLGLRLIYFSYDVKMKEKGDIPEGYSVSREKKERFSLILESASTNQTSMYLCASSPLAGGAYNEQFFGPGTRLTVL.

This chain joins TRBV30 and TRBJ1-2, with D hard to call. Looked up from germline, CDR1 is GTSNPN and CDR2 is SVGIG (reference sequence). The CDR3 consists of 14 residues. V was clipped by 0 bases and J by 4 bases, with 12 bases between them. This CDR3 is CAWSVQQARYGYTF. CDR3 DNA sequence: TGTGCCTGGAGTGTACAGCAGGCCCGCTATGGCTACACCTTC.

The CDR3 loop is CATSTSGTGVDFYEQYF. The DNA of the CDR3 is TGTGCCACCAGCACCTCCGGGACAGGGGTCGACTTCTACGAGCAGTACTTC. V gene TRBV15 combines with J gene TRBJ2-7; 10 bases fit TRBD1. This CDR3 is 17 amino acids long. Germline CDR1 reads LNHNV; CDR2 reads YYDKDF (reference sequence). J lost 3 bases, V lost 4 bases, and 12 bases had no gene match.

The genes are TRBV9 and TRBJ1-2; D uncertain. The CDR3 is 16 amino acids. Trimming took 3 bases from V and 0 from J, leaving 15 bases between them. Germline V gene sequence: CDR1 SGDLS, CDR2 YYNGEE. The CDR3 region has the DNA TGTGCCAGCAGCGGAGCAGGCGGGCGGACTAACTATGGCTACACCTTC. Translating it yields CASSGAGGRTNYGYTF. The full variable domain, with the rest looked up from reference TRBV9 and TRBJ1-2, is DSGVTQTPKHLITATGQRVTLRCSPRSGDLSVYWYQQSLDQGLQFLIQYYNGEERAKGNILERFSAQQFPDLHSELNLSSLELGDSALYFCASSGAGGRTNYGYTFGSGTRLTVV.

V gene TRBV5-1 combines with J gene TRBJ1-1, with TRBD1 matching over 7 bases. The J segment lost 7 bases and the V segment lost 2 bases, leaving 5 bases of the junction unmatched. The CDR3 is made up of 13 amino acids. From germline, CDR1 is SGHRS and CDR2 YFSETQ. The CDR3 protein is CASSLVGDSEAFF. Written as DNA, the CDR3 is TGCGCCAGCAGCTTAGTCGGGGACAGTGAAGCTTTCTTT.

The CDR3 sequence: CASSQPLEASGANVLTF. The CDR3 bases are TGCGCCAGCAGCCAACCCCTCGAGGCCTCTGGGGCCAACGTCCTGACTTTC. V is TRBV4-1 and J is TRBJ2-6; D unresolved. Deletions cut 2 bases from V and 0 bases from J, with 11 bases between. Germline V lookup: CDR1 MGHRA, CDR2 YSYEKL. The CDR3 extends over 17 amino acids.

The CDR3 DNA is TGTGCCAGCAGCTTAGCGGGACAGCCCTACGAGCAGTACTTC. The encoded protein is CASSLAGQPYEQYF. The J gene is TRBJ2-7, the V gene TRBV7-9, with 7 positions matching TRBD1. CDR1 and CDR2 (germline): SEHNR, FQNEAQ (reference sequence). This CDR3 is built from 14 residues. V lost 0 bases and J lost 2; bases outside the gene matches: 1.

The chain is built from TRBV14 and TRBJ1-2; D remains unclear. The CDR3 consists of 13 residues. From germline, CDR1 is SGHDN and CDR2 FVKESK. The V gene lost 4 bases and the J gene lost 8 bases, with 14 bases spanning the gap. In DNA form, the CDR3 reads TGTGCCAGCAGCCCCAATACTAGGCGGGGCTACACCTTC. Residues: CASSPNTRRGYTF.

CDR3 residues: CASSAGPYNSPLHF. DNA for the CDR3: TGTGCCAGTAGTGCGGGACCCTATAATTCACCCCTCCACTTT. The rearrangement joins TRBV19 to TRBJ1-6; weak D call: TRBD1 (5 bases). This CDR3 spans 14 amino acids. Trimming cost V 5 bases and J 2 bases, with 7 bases left between them. The germline V gene encodes CDR1 LNHDA and CDR2 SQIVND (reference sequence).

The V call is TRBV19, the J call TRBJ1-1; D possibly corresponds to TRBD1 (6 bases). Germline values: CDR1 LNHDA, CDR2 SQIVND (reference sequence). The CDR3 covers 16 residues. V lost 4 bases to trimming and J lost 0 bases, with 15 bases between them. The CDR3 spells CASSTLLQGMNTEAFF. The CDR3 DNA sequence: TGTGCCAGTAGTACCCTCCTACAGGGTATGAACACTGAAGCTTTCTTT.

This clone turned up a few times. The chain recombines TRBV11-2 with TRBJ2-7; 7 bases align to TRBD1. The V gene end was trimmed by 5 bases and the J gene end by 7 bases; junction bases not matched to a gene: 8. Germline-derived CDR1 and CDR2 are SGHAT and FQNNGV. The CDR3 has 13 amino acids. In nucleotides, the CDR3 is TGTGCCAGCAGCACGAACAGGGGCTGGGAGCAGTACTTC. Protein product: CASSTNRGWEQYF.

The chain links TRBV11-2 to TRBJ2-7; 7 bases line up with TRBD2. This CDR3 spans 13 amino acids. V trimming: 5 bases; J trimming: 13 bases; junction bases outside the gene matches: 14. Germline CDR1 SGHAT, CDR2 FQNNGV. The CDR3 sequence is CASSPPSGGPLYF. The CDR3 DNA sequence: TGTGCCAGCAGCCCCCCTTCGGGGGGACCCCTCTACTTC.

The chain uses TRBV5-1 and TRBJ2-3; D perhaps matches TRBD1 (5 bases). Trimming stripped 4 bases from V and 2 bases from J, with 14 bases between. The CDR3 has 15 residues. Germline values: CDR1 SGHRS, CDR2 YFSETQ. CDR3 coding DNA: TGCGCCAGCAGCCGGAGCGACAGTCCCACAGATACGCAGTATTTT. Translating it yields CASSRSDSPTDTQYF.

The CDR3 region is CASSSLPRGTAGELFF. CDR3 coding DNA: TGTGCCAGCAGCTCCCTCCCCCGGGGAACCGCCGGGGAGCTGTTTTTT. This sequence joins TRBV7-3 and TRBJ2-2; D is possibly TRBD2 (5 bases). V dropped 4 bases and J dropped 6 bases, with 18 bases sitting between them. The germline gives CDR1 SGHTA, CDR2 FQGTGA. The CDR3 is made up of 16 amino acids.

This chain joins TRBV28 and TRBJ1-5, with 9 bases matching TRBD1. The CDR3 has 17 amino acids. Germline-derived CDR1 and CDR2 are MDHEN and SYDVKM. The V gene end was trimmed by 6 bases and the J gene end by 3 bases; junction bases not matched to a gene: 12. The CDR3 sequence: CASSTWTGVGINQPQHF. The DNA for the CDR3 is TGTGCCAGCAGCACCTGGACAGGGGTAGGGATCAATCAGCCCCAGCATTTT.

V and J are TRBV13 and TRBJ2-1; D remains ambiguous. Trimming shortened V by 0 bases and J by 7 bases, and 7 bases separated the two germline ends. The CDR3 covers 13 residues. Germline CDR1 and CDR2: PRHDT and FYEKMQ (reference sequence). The CDR3 coding sequence is TGTGCCAGCAGCTTAGGCAGTAAGAATGAGCAGTTCTTC. Protein product: CASSLGSKNEQFF.

This sequence joins TRBV28 and TRBJ2-5; D is ambiguous. The CDR3 totals 11 residues. Germline-derived CDR1 and CDR2 are MDHEN and SYDVKM. V was pared by 6 bases and J by 4 bases, with 6 bases between. The CDR3 loop reads CASSSGETQYF. The CDR3, as DNA: TGTGCCAGCAGCTCAGGAGAGACCCAGTACTTC.

CDR3 amino acids: CSVAAGQGVVTNEKLFF. The CDR3 region has the DNA TGCAGCGTCGCCGCGGGACAGGGAGTTGTGACTAATGAAAAACTGTTTTTT. The chain couples TRBV29-1 to TRBJ1-4; 9 bases line up with TRBD1. The CDR3 is made up of 17 amino acids. Per the germline V gene, CDR1 is SQVTM and CDR2 is ANQGSEA. Losses at the gene ends were 6 bases for V and 2 bases for J; bases not matched to a gene: 13.

Only one count was recorded for this clone. The V and J genes are TRBV5-1 and TRBJ1-1; possible D gene TRBD1, 5 bases. CDR3 size: 14 residues. Trimming cost V 4 bases and J 4 bases, with 14 bases left between them. Per germline, CDR1 SGHRS and CDR2 YFSETQ. CDR3 residues: CASSTDKLSTEAFF. The DNA for the CDR3 is TGCGCCAGCAGCACGGACAAGCTATCCACTGAAGCTTTCTTT.

The chain recombines TRBV5-1 with TRBJ2-7, with 9 bases fitting TRBD2. The CDR3 consists of 17 residues. Per germline, CDR1 SGHRS and CDR2 YFSETQ. With V trimmed by 0 bases and J by 2 bases, 9 bases remained unmatched. The CDR3 region has the DNA TGCGCCAGCAGCTTGGAGGCAGCGGGAGGCCCTACCTACGAGCAGTACTTC. Translation gives CASSLEAAGGPTYEQYF.

The rearrangement joins TRBV5-6 to TRBJ2-3; D is uncertain. Germline-derived CDR1 and CDR2 are SGHDT and YYEEEE. This CDR3 contains 15 residues. V was trimmed by 0 bases and J by 0 bases, leaving 8 bases between them. In DNA form, the CDR3 reads TGTGCCAGCAGCTTGGGCGTCCCTAGCACAGATACGCAGTATTTT. Protein product: CASSLGVPSTDTQYF.

V gene TRBV5-1 combines with J gene TRBJ2-1; 7 bases line up with TRBD2. Unmatched junction bases numbered 15, after V lost 5 bases and J lost 4 bases. CDR1 is SGHRS and CDR2 is YFSETQ in the germline V gene. The CDR3 is made up of 17 amino acids. The CDR3 spells CASRFQREVPWYNEQFF. CDR3 DNA: TGCGCCAGCAGATTTCAGCGGGAAGTTCCGTGGTACAATGAGCAGTTCTTC.